These 25 T cell receptor beta chains came from one sample sequenced in a study of immune cell composition in non-small cell lung cancer. Normal lung was taken at the farthest possible site, at least 3 cm from tumour. Using immunoSEQ multiplex PCR, the repertoire was profiled, and TCRdb retains in-frame clones only, with some absent. The sample yields around 7,000 clones, roughly 81% seen once. Specimen: non-adjacent lung tissue. Receptor source: a human donor with non-small cell lung cancer.

The rearrangement uses TRBV7-9 and TRBJ1-1; a possible D gene is TRBD1 (6 bases). The CDR3 contains 16 residues. CDR1 is SEHNR and CDR2 is FQNEAQ in the germline V gene (reference sequence). V lost 2 bases to trimming and J lost 6 bases, with 19 bases between them. The CDR3 coding sequence is TGTGCCAGCAGCTTATGGTCTGGAGGGGGACGGGCTGAAGCTTTCTTT. Protein product: CASSLWSGGGRAEAFF.

This rearrangement joins TRBV4-1 to TRBJ1-5, with unresolved D. This CDR3 contains 15 residues. Per germline, CDR1 MGHRA and CDR2 YSYEKL. The V end was cut by 5 bases, the J end by 2 bases, with 13 bases between. CDR3 in DNA: TGCGCCAGCAGCTCGGGCCCGGCCGGCAATCAGCCCCAGCATTTT. It is translated as CASSSGPAGNQPQHF.

The chain is built from TRBV10-3 and TRBJ1-2; maybe TRBD1 (5 bases). This CDR3 contains 17 residues. V lost 0 bases and J 3 bases, leaving 17 bases between the germline ends. Germline V gives CDR1 ENHRY, CDR2 SYGVKD. CDR3 in amino acids: CAISESERAGTDYGYTF. The CDR3 nucleotides are TGTGCCATCAGTGAGTCTGAACGGGCAGGGACCGACTATGGCTACACCTTC.

This clone was seen a single time. V is TRBV6-6 and J is TRBJ1-1; no clear D gene. CDR3 size: 14 residues. Germline CDR1 and CDR2: MNHNY and SVGAGI (reference sequence). The V end was cut by 0 bases, the J end by 1 base, with 6 bases between. Written as DNA, the CDR3 is TGTGCCAGCAGTTACTCGATTAGGAACACTGAAGCTTTCTTT. It is translated as CASSYSIRNTEAFF.

The rearrangement links TRBV9 to TRBJ1-3; the match to TRBD1 covers 7 bases. The CDR3 contains 16 residues. The junction had 9 bases not matched to a gene; V was cut back by 4 bases and J by 2 bases. Germline-derived CDR1 and CDR2 are SGDLS and YYNGEE. In nucleotides, the CDR3 is TGTGCCAGCAGCCCAGACAGGGATCGTACTGGAAACACCATATATTTT. Amino acids: CASSPDRDRTGNTIYF.

This clone was seen only once. The chain recombines TRBV12-5 with TRBJ2-1; 11 bases align to TRBD1. CDR1 and CDR2 from the germline V gene are LGHNT and FRNRAP. V lost 2 bases, J lost 9 bases, and 9 bases stayed unmatched. The CDR3 totals 16 residues. Here the CDR3 DNA reads TGTGCTAGTGGTTTGTCTGATGGGACAGGGGGTAGTGAGCAGTTCTTC. Translation gives CASGLSDGTGGSEQFF. The complete variable domain, with remaining parts taken from reference TRBV12-5 and TRBJ2-1, reads DARVTQTPRHKVTEMGQEVTMRCQPILGHNTVFWYRQTMMQGLELLAYFRNRAPLDDSGMPKDRFSAEMPDATLATLKIQPSEPRDSAVYFCASGLSDGTGGSEQFFGPGTRLTVL.

The rearrangement uses TRBV18 and TRBJ1-5, with 9 bases lining up with TRBD1. The CDR3 has 16 amino acids. CDR1 is KGHSH and CDR2 is LQKENI in the germline V gene. Trimming took 3 bases from V and 9 from J; bases not matched to a gene: 12. CDR3 bases: TGTGCCAGCTCACCGGGACAGGGACCGGGGGGGATGCCCCAGCATTTT. Its protein is CASSPGQGPGGMPQHF.

The J gene is TRBJ2-5, the V gene TRBV11-2; 8 bases fit TRBD1. CDR1 SGHAT and CDR2 FQNNGV come from the germline V gene. This CDR3 comprises 15 residues. J lost 5 bases, V lost 5 bases, and 10 bases had no gene match. CDR3 DNA: TGTGCCAGCAGCGCCCGACAGGGGCGCGGGGAGACCCAGTACTTC. It translates to CASSARQGRGETQYF.

This clone was seen more than once but under ten times. The chain carries TRBV4-3 and TRBJ1-2; 12 nucleotides match TRBD1. The CDR3 is made up of 18 amino acids. With V trimmed by 1 base and J by 8 bases, 14 bases remained unmatched. Germline V gene sequence: CDR1 LGHNA, CDR2 YSLEER. CDR3 sequence reads: CASSQGLGGTGGLRGYTF. The CDR3 DNA reads TGCGCCAGCAGCCAAGGATTGGGTGGGACAGGGGGCTTAAGGGGCTACACCTTC.

This chain connects TRBV6-1 to TRBJ1-2, with a possible D match to TRBD1 (6 bases). In germline, CDR1 is MNHNS, CDR2 SASEGT. V gave up 0 bases and J gave up 6 bases, with 11 bases separating them. The CDR3 loop spans 14 amino acids. CDR3 nucleotide sequence: TGTGCCAGCAGTGAAGCGGGGGGGGCGGATGGCTACACCTTC. Translating it yields CASSEAGGADGYTF.

This rearrangement joins TRBV5-5 to TRBJ1-1, with 7 positions matching TRBD1. After removal of 6 bases from V and 1 base from J, the junction contained 6 bases not matched to a gene. There are 14 residues in the CDR3. Per germline, CDR1 SGHKS and CDR2 YYEKEE (reference sequence). The CDR3 DNA is TGTGCCAGCAAACTAGGGACAGCGAACACTGAAGCTTTCTTT. It encodes CASKLGTANTEAFF.

The chain carries TRBV30 and TRBJ2-3; possibly TRBD1 for D (5 bases). This CDR3 has 13 residues. Germline V CDR1 and CDR2: GTSNPN, SVGIG (reference sequence). V was shortened by 4 bases and J by 2 bases, with 10 bases between the two germline ends. CDR3 DNA sequence: TGTGCCTGGAATCAGGGTAACACAGATACGCAGTATTTT. Translation: CAWNQGNTDTQYF.

This clone was seen only once. This rearrangement joins TRBV7-2 to TRBJ1-1, with 7 bases that match TRBD1. This CDR3 has 14 amino acids. The germline CDR1 and CDR2 sequences are SGHTA and FQGNSA. The V and J ends lost 3 bases and 4 bases, in that order; junction bases with no gene match: 5. This CDR3 is CASSLEGASTEAFF. In DNA form, the CDR3 reads TGTGCCAGCAGCTTGGAGGGGGCGAGCACTGAAGCTTTCTTT.

The chain uses TRBV9 and TRBJ1-6; the D is unclear. Germline values: CDR1 SGDLS, CDR2 YYNGEE. This CDR3 contains 14 residues. Trimming left V 4 bases short and J 7 bases short, with 12 bases between. The CDR3 protein is CASSPRAENSPLHF. CDR3 coding DNA: TGTGCCAGCAGCCCGCGGGCGGAAAATTCACCCCTCCACTTT.

The V gene is TRBV19, the J gene TRBJ1-1; possibly TRBD1 for D (6 bases). CDR3 length: 13 residues. Germline CDR1 is LNHDA and CDR2 is SQIVND (reference sequence). The ends were cut back, 8 bases at V and 0 bases at J, with 10 bases in the middle. CDR3: CASGRDMNTEAFF. The CDR3 DNA reads TGTGCCAGTGGCCGGGACATGAACACTGAAGCTTTCTTT.

The J gene is TRBJ1-6, the V gene TRBV11-3; TRBD1 agrees at 9 bases. This CDR3 is built from 15 residues. Trimming cost V 3 bases and J 4 bases; bases outside gene matches: 1. CDR1 SGHNT and CDR2 YENEEA come from the germline V gene. For the CDR3, the DNA is TGTGCCAGCAGCTTGACAGGGGGGTATAATTCACCCCTCCACTTT. It yields the protein CASSLTGGYNSPLHF.

This sequence joins TRBV7-6 and TRBJ2-3; D unresolved. The ends were cut back, 2 bases at V and 3 bases at J, with 6 bases in the middle. CDR3 length: 13 residues. Germline V gives CDR1 SGHVS, CDR2 FNYEAQ. CDR3 loop: CASSLYETDTQYF. CDR3 DNA sequence: TGTGCCAGCAGCTTATACGAAACAGATACGCAGTATTTT. Full variable domain (outside the CDR3, taken from reference TRBV7-6 and TRBJ2-3): GAGVSQSPRYKVTKRGQDVALRCDPISGHVSLYWYRQALGQGPEFLTYFNYEAQQDKSGLPNDRFSAERPEGSISTLTIQRTEQRDSAMYRCASSLYETDTQYFGPGTRLTVL.

The chain joins TRBV7-2 to TRBJ1-5; no clear D gene. The CDR3 extends over 14 amino acids. From germline, CDR1 is SGHTA and CDR2 FQGNSA. V lost 4 bases and J 8 bases, leaving 15 bases between the germline ends. CDR3 nucleotides: TGTGCCAGCAGCTCCGAGGGAGGCATTAAGCCCCAGCATTTT. Residues: CASSSEGGIKPQHF.

The chain has TRBV7-2 and TRBJ1-1, with 11 bases lining up with TRBD1. The CDR3 spans 18 residues. V lost 5 bases to trimming and J lost 0 bases; unmatched junction nucleotides: 11. Germline CDR1 is SGHTA and CDR2 is FQGNSA. The CDR3 sequence is CASSPRTGGGLMNTEAFF. The CDR3 coding sequence is TGTGCCAGCAGCCCCCGGACAGGGGGCGGCCTCATGAACACTGAAGCTTTCTTT.

The rearrangement links TRBV5-6 to TRBJ2-1; maybe TRBD1 (5 bases). The germline V and J ends were trimmed by 0 bases and 2 bases, with 9 bases remaining between them. The CDR3 sequence is 15 residues long. Per the germline V gene, CDR1 is SGHDT and CDR2 is YYEEEE. The CDR3 region is CASSLGRAAYNEQFF. CDR3 coding DNA: TGTGCCAGCAGCTTGGGCAGGGCCGCCTACAATGAGCAGTTCTTC.

This clone was picked up one time. The V call is TRBV9, the J call TRBJ1-3, with 10 bases matching TRBD1. J was trimmed by 5 bases and V by 0 bases; bases with no gene match: 8. The CDR3 sequence is 17 residues long. Looked up from germline, CDR1 is SGDLS and CDR2 is YYNGEE. CDR3 nucleotides: TGTGCCAGCAGCGTAGTAGGGACAGGGGCCCTTCGAAACACCATATATTTT. Protein sequence: CASSVVGTGALRNTIYF.

CDR3 DNA sequence: TGTGCCAGCAGCTTGGTGGGGCAGGGCAGCACAGATACGCAGTATTTT. It translates to CASSLVGQGSTDTQYF. The rearrangement links TRBV5-4 to TRBJ2-3; a weak D match, TRBD1 (5 bases). The CDR3 consists of 16 residues. V lost 0 bases to trimming and J lost 0 bases, with 11 bases between them. Germline loops: CDR1 SGHNT, CDR2 YYREEE (reference sequence).

This clone was seen once. V is TRBV6-1 and J is TRBJ2-7, with TRBD1 as a possible D gene (5 bases). The CDR3 loop spans 13 amino acids. V dropped 5 bases and J dropped 3 bases, with 11 bases sitting between them. Germline V gene data show CDR1 as MNHNS and CDR2 as SASEGT. The CDR3 loop reads CASSRQPRYEQYF. Written as DNA, the CDR3 is TGTGCCAGCAGTCGACAGCCTCGCTACGAGCAGTACTTC.

The V call is TRBV5-1, the J call TRBJ1-2, with 11 bases that match TRBD1. This CDR3 contains 13 residues. Per the germline V gene, CDR1 is SGHRS and CDR2 is YFSETQ. The junction had 4 bases not matched to a gene; V was cut back by 4 bases and J by 8 bases. This CDR3 is CASSLGQGAGYTF. The CDR3 DNA sequence: TGCGCCAGCAGCCTTGGACAGGGGGCAGGCTACACCTTC. The full variable domain, completed using reference TRBV5-1 and TRBJ1-2, is KAGVTQTPRYLIKTRGQQVTLSCSPISGHRSVSWYQQTPGQGLQFLFEYFSETQRNKGNFPGRFSGRQFSNSRSEMNVSTLELGDSALYLCASSLGQGAGYTFGSGTRLTVV.

The chain couples TRBV6-1 to TRBJ2-3, with 8 bases identical to TRBD2. This CDR3 has 16 residues. Germline V gene data show CDR1 as MNHNS and CDR2 as SASEGT. V shed 4 bases and J 4 bases; nucleotides not matched to a gene: 10. The CDR3 region has the DNA TGTGCCAGCAGTGCGCGGCGGGGGGCCAACCCAGATACGCAGTATTTT. Amino acids: CASSARRGANPDTQYF.